The 10 T cell receptor beta chains in this list originate from one sample, sequenced in a study of blood T cell repertoires in COVID-19 (dated by TCRdb to 2018 to 2020). Libraries were prepared through the immunoSEQ multiplex PCR assay. The table comes from immuneACCESS by way of TCRdb, which keeps in-frame sequences with V and J called. Part of the clones is missing from these tables; in studies checked, under half for an unresolved V gene and the rest for unknown reasons. Counted in this sample were approximately 210,000 clones; around 80% of them appeared once. The biggest ten clones account for 17% of the sample. The sample taken for sequencing was PBMCs or T cells enriched from blood (not recorded which). The receptor set was obtained from a woman aged 45-60 years with acute COVID-19.

CDR3 in DNA: TGTGCCATCAGTGATACAGGGGGCTATGGTTCACCCCTCCACTTT. It translates to CAISDTGGYGSPLHF. V gene TRBV10-3 combines with J gene TRBJ1-6, with 9 bases lining up with TRBD1. The CDR3 consists of 15 residues. V shed 3 bases, J shed 9 bases, and the junction held 6 bases outside the gene matches. CDR1 ENHRY and CDR2 SYGVKD come from the germline V gene.

The chain carries TRBV5-6 and TRBJ2-7, with TRBD1 matching 8 bases. There are 14 residues in the CDR3. Germline loops: CDR1 SGHDT, CDR2 YYEEEE. V shed 3 bases and J 3 bases; nucleotides not matched to a gene: 5. The CDR3 bases are TGTGCCAGCAGCTATGGGACAGGATTCTACGAGCAGTACGTC. Translation gives CASSYGTGFYEQYV.

This clone is a singleton in its sample. The chain joins TRBV28 to TRBJ2-7, with D perhaps TRBD1 (6 bases). The length of the CDR3 is 17 residues. Germline CDR1 MDHEN, CDR2 SYDVKM. V lost 8 bases and J lost 2, with 25 bases in between. The CDR3 sequence: CASGKDRGRIVPYEQYV. The CDR3 bases are TGTGCCAGCGGTAAGGACAGAGGCCGAATTGTTCCCTACGAGCAGTACGTC.

This chain links TRBV25-1 with TRBJ1-2, with 8 bases fitting TRBD1. V lost 4 bases to trimming and J lost 6 bases; unmatched junction nucleotides: 13. CDR1 MGHDK and CDR2 SYGVNS come from the germline V gene. The CDR3 contains 16 residues. CDR3 DNA sequence: TGTGCCAGCAGTGGCTATACAGGGGGGTGGGCGGATGGCTACACCTTC. It translates to CASSGYTGGWADGYTF.

This clone showed up just once. The V and J genes are TRBV18 and TRBJ2-3; D remains ambiguous. Germline assignment: CDR1 KGHSH and CDR2 LQKENI. V lost 3 bases to trimming and J lost 2 bases, with 12 bases between them. The CDR3 is made up of 15 amino acids. The CDR3: CASSPRQEDTDTQYF. The CDR3 DNA is TGTGCCAGCTCACCGAGGCAAGAAGACACAGATACGCAGTATTTT.

V and J are TRBV24-1 and TRBJ1-1; 7 bases line up with TRBD1. V trimming: 5 bases; J trimming: 4 bases; junction bases outside the gene matches: 6. The germline gives CDR1 KGHDR, CDR2 SFDVKD. The CDR3 runs 14 residues. In nucleotides, the CDR3 is TGTGCCACCAGTGGCGGTGACAGGGCCACTGAAGCTTTCTTT. This sequence encodes CATSGGDRATEAFF.

The V and J genes are TRBV5-8 and TRBJ1-4; 7 positions agree with TRBD1. V dropped 6 bases and J dropped 3; count of bases not matched to a gene: 11. Germline V gene lookup returns CDR1 SGHTS and CDR2 YDEGEE. The CDR3 sequence is 16 residues long. CDR3 sequence reads: CASKRGRNLANEKLFF. The DNA of the CDR3 is TGTGCCAGCAAGAGGGGGCGTAATCTGGCTAATGAAAAACTGTTTTTT.

The V and J genes are TRBV5-4 and TRBJ2-7; 9 bases are shared with TRBD2. J was trimmed by 5 bases and V by 0 bases; bases with no gene match: 6. The CDR3 loop spans 15 amino acids. CDR1 and CDR2 (germline): SGHNT, YYREEE (reference sequence). DNA for the CDR3: TGTGCCAGCAGCTTGGGGTCGGTAGCGGGGGACGAGCAGTACGTC. It codes for CASSLGSVAGDEQYV.

This clone appeared once. The CDR3 sequence is CASTYRGLGSPLHF. CDR3 DNA sequence: TGTGCCAGCACCTATAGGGGGTTGGGGTCACCCCTCCACTTT. V and J are TRBV6-5 and TRBJ1-6, with D perhaps matching TRBD1 (6 bases). This CDR3 spans 14 amino acids. The V gene's germline CDR1 is MNHEY and CDR2 SVGAGI. V gave up 7 bases and J gave up 10 bases, with 17 bases separating them.

The chain has TRBV25-1 and TRBJ1-1; D perhaps matches TRBD1 (5 bases). V lost 0 bases, J lost 6 bases, and 17 bases lay in between. CDR3 length equals 16 residues. The germline V gene has CDR1 MGHDK and CDR2 SYGVNS. This chain's CDR3 is CASSEYQQGGLAEAFF. The CDR3 DNA reads as TGTGCCAGCAGTGAATATCAGCAGGGAGGGTTGGCTGAAGCTTTCTTT. Full variable domain (remainder filled in from reference TRBV25-1 and TRBJ1-1): EADIYQTPRYLVIGTGKKITLECSQTMGHDKMYWYQQDPGMELHLIHYSYGVNSTEKGDLSSESTVSRIRTEHFPLTLESARPSHTSQYLCASSEYQQGGLAEAFFGQGTRLTVV.